This T cell receptor beta chain was identified in a study of identical twins. Study-level findings and limits: One should note that invariant MAIT and iNKT cells could partly confound zero-insertion analyses.

Healthy Caucasians were all of the donors. A universal primer binding site was introduced by template switching. The final cDNA contained unique molecular identifiers. TCRdb recomputed calls from the 5' RACE reads with MiXCR, one row per CDR3 protein. The sample lists approximately 94,000 distinct CDR3 sequences; 4.5% to 6.5% were seen once. This clonotype was observed a few times. Its target is unknown. Germline V lookup: CDR1 LNHDA, CDR2 SQIVND (reference sequence). The V end lost 4 bases, the J end lost 0 bases, and 9 bases lay between the germline ends. CDR3 length: 14 amino acids. This clonotype originated in a woman aged 50 to 60 in good health. The sequencing input was memory T cells sorted from blood. The gene calls are TRBV19 and TRBJ1-1, with D perhaps TRBD1 (5 bases). Here the CDR3 DNA reads TGTGCCAGTAGTAGGGGACGGTTGAACACTGAAGCTTTCTTT. It is translated as CASSRGRLNTEAFF.